One and the same sample provided the 24 T cell receptor beta chains below, sequenced in a study of T cell responses to AZD1222 COVID-19 vaccine. Profiling relied on immunoSEQ multiplex PCR, and the TCRdb table lists in-frame clones only, not all of them. Of roughly 120,000 clones in the sample, 91% are singletons; the top ten hold 7.5%. Specimen: peripheral blood, collected on day 0 of AZD1222 vaccination. These receptors were taken from an adult in good health.

This rearrangement joins TRBV19 to TRBJ1-1, with D hard to call. The CDR3 has 13 residues. CDR1 and CDR2 (germline): LNHDA, SQIVND (reference sequence). The V gene lost 7 bases and the J gene lost 1 base, with 10 bases spanning the gap. CDR3 nucleotides: TGTGCCAGTATTAGGGCAGAGAACACTGAAGCTTTCTTT. Protein product: CASIRAENTEAFF.

V and J are TRBV6-5 and TRBJ1-4, with a weak D call TRBD1 (6 bases). The CDR3 consists of 14 residues. The germline V gene has CDR1 MNHEY and CDR2 SVGAGI. V gave up 6 bases and J gave up 2 bases, with 10 bases separating them. Here the CDR3 reads CASRNRETNEKLFF. The CDR3 nucleotides are TGTGCCAGCAGGAACAGGGAGACTAATGAAAAACTGTTTTTT.

A single count supports this clone. This chain connects TRBV27 to TRBJ1-4; D is perhaps TRBD1 (5 bases). The CDR3 runs 15 residues. CDR1 is MNHEY, CDR2 SMNVEV, per germline (reference sequence). V shed 5 bases and J shed 7 bases, with 17 bases lying between them. CDR3 DNA sequence: TGTGCCAGCAGTGGAGGGGCGGGTGGGCCTGAAAAACTGTTTTTT. It specifies CASSGGAGGPEKLFF.

The CDR3 DNA reads as TGTGCCAGCTCACCTCGGACTAGTGTCTACAATGAGCAGTTCTTC. Residues: CASSPRTSVYNEQFF. J is TRBJ2-1 and V is TRBV18, with 7 nucleotides matching TRBD2. The V and J ends lost 3 bases and 3 bases, in that order; junction bases with no gene match: 5. Germline CDR1 is KGHSH and CDR2 is LQKENI. This CDR3 is 15 amino acids long. Full variable domain (rest looked up from reference TRBV18 and TRBJ2-1): NAGVMQNPRHLVRRRGQEARLRCSPMKGHSHVYWYRQLPEEGLKFMVYLQKENIIDESGMPKERFSAEFPKEGPSILRIQQVVRGDSAAYFCASSPRTSVYNEQFFGPGTRLTVL.

The V call is TRBV6-6, the J call TRBJ2-5; either TRBD1 or TRBD2 may fit D (7 bases each). CDR1 MNHNY and CDR2 SVGAGI come from the germline V gene (reference sequence). The CDR3 length is 16 residues. V was trimmed by 6 bases and J by 4 bases, leaving 21 bases between them. CDR3 loop: CASSRMGGGQGETQYF. The DNA for the CDR3 is TGTGCCAGCAGCCGGATGGGAGGGGGCCAGGGAGAGACCCAGTACTTC.

The chain links TRBV25-1 to TRBJ1-3; a possible D gene is TRBD1 (5 bases). The CDR3 covers 13 residues. The germline V gene has CDR1 MGHDK and CDR2 SYGVNS. Trimming removed 5 bases from V and 2 bases from J, with 7 bases in between. The DNA of the CDR3 is TGTGCCAGCAGTCGACAGCCTGGAAACACCATATATTTT. Its translation: CASSRQPGNTIYF.

The chain links TRBV4-1 to TRBJ2-3; TRBD2 agrees at 7 bases. The CDR3 covers 16 residues. The V gene end was trimmed by 5 bases and the J gene end by 5 bases; junction bases not matched to a gene: 13. The V gene's germline CDR1 is MGHRA and CDR2 YSYEKL. The CDR3 loop reads CASSALGRELGDTQYF. As DNA, the CDR3 is TGCGCCAGCAGCGCCTTAGGGCGGGAGTTGGGAGATACGCAGTATTTT.

CDR3 coding DNA: TGTGCCAGCAGCTTGGAACGGGACAATCAGCCCCAGCATTTT. This encodes CASSLERDNQPQHF. This rearrangement joins TRBV5-6 to TRBJ1-5; D call uncertain. Germline loops: CDR1 SGHDT, CDR2 YYEEEE. Trimming cost V 0 bases and J 3 bases, with 7 bases left between them. CDR3 length: 14 residues.

The chain links TRBV6-5 to TRBJ1-5; D might be TRBD1 (5 bases). Looked up from germline, CDR1 is MNHEY and CDR2 is SVGAGI. This CDR3 has 13 residues. Trimming shortened V by 3 bases and J by 7 bases, and 10 bases separated the two germline ends. CDR3 region: CASSYFWGQPQHF. CDR3 sequence (DNA): TGTGCCAGCAGTTATTTCTGGGGGCAGCCCCAGCATTTT.

The CDR3 reads CASSYSDRPEYGYTF. The CDR3 DNA sequence: TGTGCCAGCAGTTACTCCGACAGACCGGAGTATGGCTACACCTTC. V and J are TRBV6-5 and TRBJ1-2, with a weak D call TRBD1 (5 bases). Germline V gene sequence: CDR1 MNHEY, CDR2 SVGAGI. The V gene lost 0 bases and the J gene lost 5 bases, with 13 bases spanning the gap. This CDR3 is 15 amino acids long.

The chain's CDR3 is CASSRESGNSGNTIYF. The CDR3 nucleotides are TGTGCCAGCAGCAGAGAATCAGGGAACTCTGGAAACACCATATATTTT. The chain couples TRBV7-9 to TRBJ1-3; tentatively, D is TRBD1 (5 bases). Between the trimmed V and J ends, which lost 5 bases and 0 bases, there was a span of 14 bases. The germline gives CDR1 SEHNR, CDR2 FQNEAQ (reference sequence). The CDR3 spans 16 residues.

The chain is built from TRBV5-8 and TRBJ1-1, with 8 bases lining up with TRBD1. J gave up 4 bases and V 0 bases, and 2 bases lay outside the gene matches. This CDR3 has 14 amino acids. Germline-derived CDR1 and CDR2 are SGHTS and YDEGEE. CDR3 region: CASSLVGQATEAFF. CDR3 DNA: TGTGCCAGCAGCTTGGTGGGACAGGCCACTGAAGCTTTCTTT.

The rearrangement joins TRBV4-2 to TRBJ1-1; D ambiguous. The V gene's germline CDR1 is LGHNA and CDR2 YNFKEQ. Trimming shortened V by 0 bases and J by 5 bases, and 13 bases separated the two germline ends. The CDR3 is made up of 15 amino acids. Here the CDR3 DNA reads TGTGCCAGCAGCCAAGATTGGGCAGTCAGGACTGAAGCTTTCTTT. Translating gives CASSQDWAVRTEAFF.

The chain has TRBV3-1 (or the pseudogene TRBV3-2) and TRBJ1-1, with D possibly TRBD1 on 5 matching bases. V dropped 5 bases and J dropped 6 bases, with 16 bases sitting between them. Looked up from germline, CDR1 is LGHDT and CDR2 is YNNKEL (reference sequence). The CDR3 has 14 amino acids. The CDR3: CASSNTGLAAEAFF. CDR3 coding DNA: TGTGCCAGCAGCAATACAGGCCTGGCCGCTGAAGCTTTCTTT.

V usage is TRBV6-1 and J usage is TRBJ2-7; D tentatively reads TRBD1 or TRBD2 (5 bases each). V lost 7 bases to trimming and J lost 0 bases, with 16 bases between them. The CDR3 consists of 15 residues. Germline CDR1 is MNHNS and CDR2 is SASEGT. Written as DNA, the CDR3 is TGTGCCAGCACCGGGACGCAATTAAGCTCCTACGAGCAGTACTTC. It encodes CASTGTQLSSYEQYF.

The genes are TRBV7-9 and TRBJ2-2; 11 bases are a match to TRBD2. The CDR3 is 18 amino acids. V shed 5 bases, J shed 5 bases, and the junction held 13 bases outside the gene matches. CDR1 is SEHNR and CDR2 is FQNEAQ in the germline V gene (reference sequence). The CDR3 DNA reads as TGTGCCAGCAGCACACGACTAGCGGGGCCGCTATTGACCGGGGAGCTGTTTTTT. It yields the protein CASSTRLAGPLLTGELFF. The full variable domain, in which reference TRBV7-9 and TRBJ2-2 provide the parts outside the CDR3, is DTGVSQNPRHKITKRGQNVTFRCDPISEHNRLYWYRQTLGQGPEFLTYFQNEAQLEKSRLLSDRFSAERPKGSFSTLEIQRTEQGDSAMYLCASSTRLAGPLLTGELFFGEGSRLTVL.

This chain joins TRBV5-8 and TRBJ1-5, with a weak D call TRBD1 (6 bases). Per germline, CDR1 SGHTS and CDR2 YDEGEE. This CDR3 spans 13 amino acids. V lost 0 bases and J 9 bases, leaving 10 bases between the germline ends. CDR3 DNA sequence: TGTGCCAGCAGCTTGGCCCCAGGGGTGCCCCAGCATTTT. Amino acid sequence: CASSLAPGVPQHF.

This rearrangement joins TRBV3-1 (or the pseudogene TRBV3-2) to TRBJ2-5, with D possibly being TRBD1 or TRBD2 (5 bases each). Germline CDR1 and CDR2: LGHDT and YNNKEL (reference sequence). The V end lost 4 bases, the J end lost 5 bases, and 17 bases lay between the germline ends. The length of the CDR3 is 15 residues. CDR3 loop: CASSPGSPGAETQYF. The CDR3 DNA is TGTGCCAGCAGCCCCGGCTCCCCCGGGGCCGAGACCCAGTACTTC.

This chain joins TRBV30 and TRBJ1-3, with D maybe TRBD1 (5 bases). CDR1 GTSNPN and CDR2 SVGIG come from the germline V gene (reference sequence). V was cut by 6 bases and J by 3 bases, with 21 bases left in between. The CDR3 is made up of 16 amino acids. The CDR3 DNA follows: TGTGCCTGTCCCCGCGGGCCCGAGGGGCTTGGAAACACCATATATTTT. Translated, it gives CACPRGPEGLGNTIYF.

This chain links TRBV7-9 with TRBJ1-2; D is unresolved. Trimming shortened V by 5 bases and J by 8 bases, and 9 bases separated the two germline ends. The CDR3 runs to 11 residues. CDR1 SEHNR and CDR2 FQNEAQ come from the germline V gene (reference sequence). The CDR3: CASSPAQGYTF. In DNA, the CDR3 is TGTGCCAGCAGCCCAGCACAAGGCTACACCTTC.

The rearrangement links TRBV7-2 to TRBJ1-2; D is unresolved. Trimming left V 1 base short and J 0 bases short, with 6 bases between. The CDR3 sequence is 14 residues long. Germline-derived CDR1 and CDR2 are SGHTA and FQGNSA. In nucleotides, the CDR3 is TGTGCCAGCAGCTTAGGGCAGACTAACTATGGCTACACCTTC. It translates to CASSLGQTNYGYTF.

This chain uses TRBV5-6 with TRBJ2-5; D assignment may be TRBD1 or TRBD2 (5 bases each). Trimming took off 1 base at V and 7 bases at J, with 11 bases between the two ends. CDR1 and CDR2 from the germline V gene are SGHDT and YYEEEE. The CDR3 is 13 residues long. CDR3 region: CASSLNRDGTQYF. The CDR3 bases are TGTGCCAGCAGCTTGAACCGGGACGGGACCCAGTACTTC. Supplemented by reference TRBV5-6 and TRBJ2-5, the full variable domain reads DAGVTQSPTHLIKTRGQQVTLRCSPKSGHDTVSWYQQALGQGPQFIFQYYEEEERQRGNFPDRFSGHQFPNYSSELNVNALLLGDSALYLCASSLNRDGTQYFGPGTRLLVL.

The rearrangement links TRBV27 to TRBJ1-5; D remains unclear. Germline V gene sequence: CDR1 MNHEY, CDR2 SMNVEV (reference sequence). The CDR3 extends over 16 amino acids. The V end was cut by 2 bases, the J end by 2 bases, with 13 bases between. Written as DNA, the CDR3 is TGTGCCAGCAGTTTAGGCGGGAGGGATGGCAATCAGCCCCAGCATTTT. As protein: CASSLGGRDGNQPQHF.

The gene calls are TRBV18 and TRBJ1-1, with D unresolved. The CDR3 consists of 14 residues. Trimming shortened V by 8 bases and J by 3 bases, and 16 bases separated the two germline ends. Germline V gene data show CDR1 as KGHSH and CDR2 as LQKENI. For the CDR3, the DNA is TGTGCCAGCGCCCCCTTGGGGAGGGACACTGAAGCTTTCTTT. Residues: CASAPLGRDTEAFF.